A selection of T cell receptor beta chains follows, all from one sample in a study of blood T cell repertoires in COVID-19. Only in-frame clones appear in the TCRdb table, and some are missing; sequencing was by immunoSEQ multiplex PCR. In the table there are fewer than 50,000 clones, 80% of which are singletons. The sequencing sample was made of peripheral blood. All receptors derive from an elderly man with active or convalescent COVID-19. Both conserved end residues are part of each CDR3. Fields, in order: J gene, D gene, clone size, V gene, CDR3 protein, CDR3 DNA. A D gene is named only where the DNA matches it firmly. The size of a clone is reported for some rows only, either as once, few or many, or as a class for expanded clones.

j_gene: TRBJ1-2
d_gene: .
abundance: .
v_gene: TRBV19
CDR3aa: CASSPPKTATFNGYTF
CDR3nt: TGTGCCAGTAGTCCACCCAAGACGGCGACTTTTAATGGCTACACCTTC

j_gene: TRBJ1-1
d_gene: .
abundance: .
v_gene: TRBV28
CDR3aa: CASRDPSSMNTEAFF
CDR3nt: TGTGCCAGCAGGGACCCTAGCAGCATGAACACTGAAGCTTTCTTT

j_gene: TRBJ2-2
d_gene: TRBD1
abundance: .
v_gene: TRBV30
CDR3aa: CAWTRQGPNTGELFF
CDR3nt: TGTGCCTGGACGAGACAGGGGCCCAACACCGGGGAGCTGTTTTTT

j_gene: TRBJ1-1
d_gene: .
abundance: .
v_gene: TRBV9
CDR3aa: CASSVADNRATEAFF
CDR3nt: TGTGCCAGCAGCGTAGCGGACAACAGGGCCACTGAAGCTTTCTTT

j_gene: TRBJ1-5
d_gene: .
abundance: .
v_gene: TRBV5-1
CDR3aa: CASSPGGGGNQPQHF
CDR3nt: TGCGCCAGCAGCCCGGGTGGGGGGGGCAATCAGCCCCAGCATTTT

j_gene: TRBJ2-1
d_gene: TRBD2
abundance: .
v_gene: TRBV30
CDR3aa: CAWSSPLAGYRGNEQFF
CDR3nt: TGTGCCTGGAGTTCCCCCCTAGCGGGATACCGAGGAAATGAGCAGTTCTTC

j_gene: TRBJ2-1
d_gene: TRBD2
abundance: .
v_gene: TRBV3-1/TRBV3-2
CDR3aa: CASSHGLMRESSYNEQFF
CDR3nt: TGTGCCAGCAGCCATGGGTTGATGCGGGAGTCGTCCTACAATGAGCAGTTCTTC

j_gene: TRBJ2-3
d_gene: .
abundance: .
v_gene: TRBV5-5
CDR3aa: CASSFWVAGTDTQYF
CDR3nt: TGTGCCAGCAGCTTCTGGGTAGCGGGCACAGATACGCAGTATTTT

j_gene: TRBJ2-6
d_gene: .
abundance: .
v_gene: TRBV4-2
CDR3aa: CASSHGGKGANVLTF
CDR3nt: TGTGCCAGCAGCCATGGGGGGAAAGGGGCCAACGTCCTGACTTTC

j_gene: TRBJ2-1
d_gene: TRBD2
abundance: .
v_gene: TRBV24-1
CDR3aa: CATSDLQLAGGPNEQFF
CDR3nt: TGTGCCACCAGTGATTTGCAACTAGCGGGGGGGCCGAATGAGCAGTTCTTC

j_gene: TRBJ2-1
d_gene: .
abundance: .
v_gene: TRBV19
CDR3aa: CASRTPGTENNEQFF
CDR3nt: TGTGCCAGTCGCACCCCCGGAACAGAAAACAATGAGCAGTTCTTC

j_gene: TRBJ2-7
d_gene: .
abundance: .
v_gene: TRBV6-2/TRBV6-3
CDR3aa: CASSSRTNYYEQYF
CDR3nt: TGTGCCAGCAGTTCCCGGACAAATTACTACGAGCAGTACTTC

j_gene: TRBJ2-5
d_gene: TRBD2
abundance: .
v_gene: TRBV7-2
CDR3aa: CASSLLQGLAGVGTQYF
CDR3nt: TGTGCCAGCAGCTTACTTCAGGGACTAGCGGGAGTCGGGACCCAGTACTTC

j_gene: TRBJ1-2
d_gene: .
abundance: many
v_gene: TRBV5-1
CDR3aa: CASSPGGNYGYTF
CDR3nt: TGCGCCAGCAGCCCTGGAGGGAACTATGGCTACACCTTC

j_gene: TRBJ2-1
d_gene: TRBD1
abundance: .
v_gene: TRBV28
CDR3aa: CASSSWGDRGEEYNEQFF
CDR3nt: TGTGCCAGCAGTTCCTGGGGAGACAGGGGGGAAGAATACAATGAGCAGTTCTTC

j_gene: TRBJ1-4
d_gene: .
abundance: .
v_gene: TRBV6-2/TRBV6-3
CDR3aa: CASSYSALREEKLFF
CDR3nt: TGTGCCAGCAGTTACTCGGCCCTAAGGGAGGAAAAACTGTTTTTT

j_gene: TRBJ1-1
d_gene: .
abundance: .
v_gene: TRBV5-1
CDR3aa: CASSNKRDTEAFF
CDR3nt: TGCGCCAGCTCGAATAAGAGGGACACTGAAGCTTTCTTT

j_gene: TRBJ2-1
d_gene: TRBD2
abundance: .
v_gene: TRBV7-9
CDR3aa: CASSSRTSGRAIGEQFF
CDR3nt: TGTGCCAGCAGCTCAAGGACTAGCGGGAGGGCGATAGGTGAGCAGTTCTTC

j_gene: TRBJ1-4
d_gene: .
abundance: .
v_gene: TRBV11-2
CDR3aa: CASSLSTGVGRKLFF
CDR3nt: TGTGCCAGCAGCCTATCGACCGGGGTCGGTCGAAAACTGTTTTTT

j_gene: TRBJ1-2
d_gene: TRBD1
abundance: .
v_gene: TRBV5-1
CDR3aa: CASSTGQGAYYGYTF
CDR3nt: TGCGCCAGCAGCACCGGACAGGGGGCTTACTATGGCTACACCTTC

j_gene: TRBJ1-2
d_gene: .
abundance: .
v_gene: TRBV10-3
CDR3aa: CAISEFWDYESSYTF
CDR3nt: TGTGCCATCAGTGAGTTCTGGGACTACGAATCTAGCTACACCTTC

j_gene: TRBJ1-5
d_gene: .
abundance: .
v_gene: TRBV7-2
CDR3aa: CASSFQGHQPQHF
CDR3nt: TGTGCCAGCAGCTTCCAGGGCCATCAGCCCCAGCATTTT

j_gene: TRBJ2-3
d_gene: TRBD1
abundance: .
v_gene: TRBV24-1
CDR3aa: CATSAGTGVDSTDTQYF
CDR3nt: TGTGCCACCAGTGCCGGGACAGGGGTGGATAGCACAGATACGCAGTATTTT

j_gene: TRBJ1-2
d_gene: .
abundance: once
v_gene: TRBV5-5
CDR3aa: CASSLSSTYGYTF
CDR3nt: TGTGCCAGCAGCCTCTCCAGTACCTATGGCTACACCTTC